The 29 T cell receptor beta chains listed next were all sequenced from one sample in a study of radiation and T cells in renal cell carcinoma. The repertoire was sequenced with immunoSEQ multiplex PCR; TCRdb's copy has only in-frame clones and lacks some. Counted here are some 110,000 clones, roughly four fifths occurring once; the ten biggest clones make up 3%. As to time point: baseline pretreatment blood. Treatment described: 15 Gy SBRT to primary tumor, nephrectomy 4 weeks later. Specimen: blood, collected from a patient whose treatment included radiotherapy and nephrectomy. The receptors come from a woman aged 60-70 years with renal cell carcinoma.

This chain joins TRBV6-6 and TRBJ1-1, with 8 bases that match TRBD1. CDR1 and CDR2 from the germline V gene are MNHNY and SVGAGI (reference sequence). The length of the CDR3 is 16 residues. V was clipped by 6 bases and J by 0 bases; unmatched bases: 9. The CDR3 region is CASRLPGQALNTEAFF. The CDR3, as DNA: TGTGCCAGCAGGTTGCCGGGACAGGCTTTGAACACTGAAGCTTTCTTT.

The gene calls are TRBV2 and TRBJ1-2, with D perhaps TRBD1 (6 bases). With 7 bases removed from V and 8 bases from J, the gap between germline ends came to 20 bases. The CDR3 has 14 amino acids. Germline V gene data show CDR1 as SNHLY and CDR2 as FYNNEI. CDR3 coding DNA: TGTGCCAGCACCCTACAGGGTAGGTCTGCGGGCTACACCTTC. Residues: CASTLQGRSAGYTF.

The rearrangement links TRBV13 to TRBJ2-3; 7 bases map to TRBD1. Trimming took 5 bases from V and 3 from J; bases not matched to a gene: 5. Germline V gene data show CDR1 as PRHDT and CDR2 as FYEKMQ (reference sequence). The CDR3 is 14 residues long. CDR3 region: CASSVGQVTDTQYF. Here the CDR3 DNA reads TGTGCCAGCAGCGTCGGACAGGTAACAGATACGCAGTATTTT.

This clone was found once. The chain joins TRBV19 to TRBJ1-1; 9 bases align to TRBD1. The CDR3 is 16 amino acids. V shed 3 bases and J 1 base; nucleotides not matched to a gene: 6. Germline V gene lookup returns CDR1 LNHDA and CDR2 SQIVND (reference sequence). As DNA, the CDR3 is TGTGCCAGTAGTATCCTGACAGGGGGGAGGAACACTGAAGCTTTCTTT. Translated: CASSILTGGRNTEAFF.

This chain uses TRBV7-3 with TRBJ2-2; 7 bases fit TRBD2. Trimming at V came to 1 base and at J to 11 bases, leaving 4 bases not matched to a gene. The CDR3 loop spans 13 amino acids. Germline V gene data show CDR1 as SGHTA and CDR2 as FQGTGA. The CDR3 nucleotides are TGTGCCAGCAGCTTAAATTGGGGGGGAGAGCTGTTTTTT. Its translation: CASSLNWGGELFF.

This sequence joins TRBV19 and TRBJ2-3, with TRBD1 matching 10 bases. This CDR3 has 15 residues. The germline V gene encodes CDR1 LNHDA and CDR2 SQIVND (reference sequence). The J segment lost 2 bases and the V segment lost 10 bases, leaving 9 bases of the junction unmatched. CDR3 in amino acids: CATLSGTGVTDTQYF. In DNA, the CDR3 is TGTGCCACTTTGTCCGGGACAGGGGTCACAGATACGCAGTATTTT.

This clone was counted once. The chain combines TRBV6-6 with TRBJ1-5, with D unclear. Trimming stripped 2 bases from V and 3 bases from J, with 5 bases between. The CDR3 loop spans 13 amino acids. Germline lookup yields CDR1 MNHNY and CDR2 SVGAGI (reference sequence). CDR3 DNA: TGTGCCAGCAGTTACAGATTCAATCAGCCCCAGCATTTT. Protein product: CASSYRFNQPQHF.

This chain uses TRBV28 with TRBJ1-2; D unclear. The germline gives CDR1 MDHEN, CDR2 SYDVKM. V lost 3 bases and J 8 bases, leaving 10 bases between the germline ends. The CDR3 runs to 12 residues. Written as DNA, the CDR3 is TGTGCCAGCAGTTTCCGGGCTGGAGGCTACACCTTC. Protein sequence: CASSFRAGGYTF.

The rearrangement uses TRBV6-5 and TRBJ2-5, with D uncertain. The better agreement between TRBJ2-7 and the DNA end casts doubt on the J call. The CDR3 is 13 residues long. Germline CDR1 MNHEY, CDR2 SVGAGI. The CDR3 sequence is CASRKGLTYEQYF. The CDR3 DNA follows: TGTGCCAGCAGGAAGGGCCTAACCTACGAGCAGTACTTC.

The CDR3 nucleotides read TGCGCCAGCAGCTTGGGACTAGCGGATTCAGATACGCAGTATTTT. Translating it yields CASSLGLADSDTQYF. The V gene is TRBV5-1, the J gene TRBJ2-3, with 9 bases matching TRBD2. J was trimmed by 4 bases and V by 0 bases; bases with no gene match: 3. The CDR3 consists of 15 residues. The germline gives CDR1 SGHRS, CDR2 YFSETQ.

This clone is a singleton in its sample. The DNA of the CDR3 is TGTGCCACCCACCAGGGCGGGGCTAGCGGGAGAAGGACAGATACGCAGTATTTT. This codes for CATHQGGASGRRTDTQYF. This chain uses TRBV10-3 with TRBJ2-3; 10 nucleotides align to TRBD2. The CDR3 covers 18 residues. J was trimmed by 3 bases and V by 10 bases; bases with no gene match: 19. Germline V gives CDR1 ENHRY, CDR2 SYGVKD.

CDR3 nucleotides: TGTGCCAGCAGTTTATTAGGTGGGGGAGGAAACACCATATATTTT. Its translation: CASSLLGGGGNTIYF. The V and J genes are TRBV27 and TRBJ1-3, with D perhaps TRBD1 (5 bases). The V and J ends lost 1 base and 4 bases respectively, with 11 bases between them. Germline-derived CDR1 and CDR2 are MNHEY and SMNVEV (reference sequence). The CDR3 is 15 residues long.

The chain joins TRBV5-5 to TRBJ1-1; D may be TRBD1 (5 bases). Germline CDR1 is SGHKS and CDR2 is YYEKEE (reference sequence). The CDR3 has 15 amino acids. V lost 2 bases and J lost 0, with 11 bases in between. CDR3 region: CASSFMGGMNTEAFF. For the CDR3, the DNA is TGTGCCAGCAGCTTTATGGGGGGGATGAACACTGAAGCTTTCTTT.

The chain has TRBV14 and TRBJ1-1; the D gene is possibly TRBD1 (6 bases). This CDR3 comprises 13 residues. V was cut by 5 bases and J by 5 bases, with 12 bases left in between. Germline lookup yields CDR1 SGHDN and CDR2 FVKESK. CDR3 bases: TGTGCCAGCAGCACAGGGTCGCTTACTGAAGCTTTCTTT. Protein product: CASSTGSLTEAFF.

J is TRBJ1-1 and V is TRBV11-2, with TRBD1 matching over 7 bases. Germline V CDR1 and CDR2: SGHAT, FQNNGV. This CDR3 has 15 amino acids. With 3 bases clipped from V and 6 bases from J, the junction kept 10 bases outside the gene matches. The CDR3 DNA follows: TGTGCCAGCAGCTTGATTACTCAGGGGGAAGCTGAAGCTTTCTTT. The encoded protein is CASSLITQGEAEAFF.

The V and J genes are TRBV5-6 and TRBJ1-1; 7 bases match TRBD1. V was pared by 4 bases and J by 5 bases, with 14 bases of the junction left unmatched. Germline V gene data show CDR1 as SGHDT and CDR2 as YYEEEE. This CDR3 comprises 16 residues. In nucleotides, the CDR3 is TGTGCCAGCAGCCCGCGGTCAGGGGGGTCGGGAACTGAAGCTTTCTTT. Translation: CASSPRSGGSGTEAFF.

DNA for the CDR3: TGTGCCAGCAGTTCTCCTTGGACAGGGATGAACACTGAAGCTTTCTTT. Amino acid sequence: CASSSPWTGMNTEAFF. The V and J genes are TRBV28 and TRBJ1-1; 8 bases map to TRBD1. After removal of 4 bases from V and 0 bases from J, the junction contained 7 bases not matched to a gene. The CDR3 sequence is 16 residues long. CDR1 is MDHEN and CDR2 is SYDVKM in the germline V gene. The whole variable domain, remainder taken from reference TRBV28 and TRBJ1-1, is DVKVTQSSRYLVKRTGEKVFLECVQDMDHENMFWYRQDPGLGLRLIYFSYDVKMKEKGDIPEGYSVSREKKERFSLILESASTNQTSMYLCASSSPWTGMNTEAFFGQGTRLTVV.

The rearrangement joins TRBV6-5 to TRBJ1-5; D uncertain. Germline V lookup: CDR1 MNHEY, CDR2 SVGAGI. The CDR3 consists of 14 residues. Trimming removed 6 bases from V and 3 bases from J, with 12 bases in between. The CDR3 sequence is CASSPGLINQPQHF. The CDR3 DNA follows: TGTGCCAGCAGCCCGGGCCTAATCAATCAGCCCCAGCATTTT.

The J gene is TRBJ2-3, the V gene TRBV12-5; D gene ambiguous. The V end lost 5 bases, the J end lost 3 bases, and 9 bases lay between the germline ends. Germline V lookup: CDR1 LGHNT, CDR2 FRNRAP. The CDR3 has 13 residues. The CDR3 sequence: CASGPPNTDTQYF. The CDR3 coding sequence is TGTGCTAGTGGTCCTCCTAATACAGATACGCAGTATTTT. The complete variable domain, with remaining parts taken from reference TRBV12-5 and TRBJ2-3, reads DARVTQTPRHKVTEMGQEVTMRCQPILGHNTVFWYRQTMMQGLELLAYFRNRAPLDDSGMPKDRFSAEMPDATLATLKIQPSEPRDSAVYFCASGPPNTDTQYFGPGTRLTVL.

The J gene is TRBJ2-7, the V gene TRBV28; TRBD1 might be the D (6 bases). V was cut by 4 bases and J by 4 bases, with 17 bases left in between. This CDR3 is 15 amino acids long. CDR1 is MDHEN, CDR2 SYDVKM, per germline. In DNA form, the CDR3 reads TGTGCCAGCAGTTCCAATCCGGGACACGGATACGAGCAGTACTTC. It specifies CASSSNPGHGYEQYF.

This clone was seen a single time. The chain joins TRBV11-2 to TRBJ2-7; the D gene is possibly TRBD1 (6 bases). V lost 3 bases to trimming and J lost 1 base, with 10 bases between them. From germline, CDR1 is SGHAT and CDR2 FQNNGV. CDR3 length equals 14 residues. CDR3 nucleotide sequence: TGTGCCAGCAGCTTGGAGACAGGTTCCTACGAGCAGTACTTC. This encodes CASSLETGSYEQYF.

The gene calls are TRBV18 and TRBJ1-3, with a weak D call TRBD1 (6 bases). The germline V gene has CDR1 KGHSH and CDR2 LQKENI. V gave up 5 bases and J gave up 2 bases, with 10 bases separating them. The CDR3 spans 14 residues. CDR3 sequence reads: CASSIQGPGNTIYF. The DNA for the CDR3 is TGTGCCAGCTCAATACAGGGCCCTGGAAACACCATATATTTT.

This chain connects TRBV11-2 to TRBJ2-5; D call uncertain. V was shortened by 4 bases and J by 5 bases, with 11 bases between the two germline ends. Germline assignment: CDR1 SGHAT and CDR2 FQNNGV. CDR3 length: 13 residues. Here the CDR3 reads CASSSSPAETQYF. DNA of the CDR3: TGTGCCAGCAGCTCCTCCCCAGCCGAGACCCAGTACTTC.

The V call is TRBV2, the J call TRBJ2-5; TRBD2 is a possible D gene (6 bases). Germline loops: CDR1 SNHLY, CDR2 FYNNEI. Trimming took 10 bases from V and 5 from J, leaving 14 bases between them. CDR3 length: 12 amino acids. CDR3 in amino acids: CAIDEGRETQYF. CDR3 coding DNA: TGTGCCATAGACGAGGGGAGGGAGACCCAGTACTTC.

This chain uses TRBV4-3 with TRBJ2-1; D is unresolved. The CDR3 is 16 residues long. Germline loops: CDR1 LGHNA, CDR2 YSLEER. V lost 4 bases and J 0 bases, leaving 13 bases between the germline ends. CDR3: CASSPYSASSYNEQFF. CDR3 coding DNA: TGCGCCAGCAGCCCCTACTCAGCTAGCTCCTACAATGAGCAGTTCTTC.

The chain couples TRBV5-1 to TRBJ1-1, with 8 nucleotides matching TRBD1. The CDR3 has 13 residues. Germline V lookup: CDR1 SGHRS, CDR2 YFSETQ. Trimming removed 8 bases from V and 4 bases from J; junction bases left unmatched: 7. CDR3 sequence reads: CASYGQGGTEAFF. CDR3 DNA: TGCGCCAGTTACGGACAGGGCGGCACTGAAGCTTTCTTT. The complete variable domain, with remaining parts taken from reference TRBV5-1 and TRBJ1-1, reads KAGVTQTPRYLIKTRGQQVTLSCSPISGHRSVSWYQQTPGQGLQFLFEYFSETQRNKGNFPGRFSGRQFSNSRSEMNVSTLELGDSALYLCASYGQGGTEAFFGQGTRLTVV.

The chain has TRBV19 and TRBJ1-1; 9 bases are shared with TRBD1. CDR3 length equals 14 residues. In germline, CDR1 is LNHDA, CDR2 SQIVND (reference sequence). The junction had 4 bases not matched to a gene; V was cut back by 4 bases and J by 4 bases. The CDR3 DNA follows: TGTGCCAGTAGTACCGGGACAGGGCGCACTGAAGCTTTCTTT. Its protein is CASSTGTGRTEAFF.

The rearrangement links TRBV18 to TRBJ2-7; tentatively, D is TRBD1 or TRBD2 (6 bases each). Germline values: CDR1 KGHSH, CDR2 LQKENI. With 3 bases removed from V and 7 bases from J, the gap between germline ends came to 10 bases. The CDR3 totals 12 residues. CDR3 loop: CASSPTRGEQYF. CDR3 bases: TGTGCCAGCTCACCGACTAGGGGGGAGCAGTACTTC.

The count of this clone is one. The chain couples TRBV29-1 to TRBJ2-3; D gene unclear. The CDR3 length is 11 residues. V was shortened by 8 bases and J by 6 bases, with 12 bases between the two germline ends. Germline-derived CDR1 and CDR2 are SQVTM and ANQGSEA. The CDR3 reads CSRLQGDTQYF. The DNA of the CDR3 is TGCAGCCGCCTCCAAGGTGATACGCAGTATTTT.